The entry below describes one T cell receptor (beta chain). Generated by immunoSEQ multiplex PCR, the TCRdb table keeps only in-frame clones and is missing some. This sample has more than 200,000 clones, with 80% to 85% found just once. The sample is drawn from a study of blood T cell repertoires in COVID-19. Study as a whole: Sites across the United States, Italy and Spain contributed samples from acute and convalescent COVID-19.

The length of the CDR3 is 15 residues. V was clipped by 9 bases and J by 2 bases, with 19 bases between them. Germline CDR1 and CDR2: LNHDA and SQIVND (reference sequence). The sequenced material came from peripheral blood. The TCR originated in a man aged 45-65 years with active or convalescent COVID-19. This rearrangement joins TRBV19 to TRBJ1-2; possibly TRBD1 for D (6 bases). CDR3 bases: TGTGCCAGCTCCCAAAACAGGGATCCCAACTATGGCTACACCTTC. The encoded protein is CASSQNRDPNYGYTF.